The present entry profiles one T cell receptor (beta chain) with its context. Its antigen is as yet unknown. Trimming shortened V by 1 base and J by 1 base, and 15 bases separated the two germline ends. The germline V gene has CDR1 MGHDK and CDR2 SYGVNS. The CDR3 consists of 17 residues. TCRdb's table, derived via immunoSEQ multiplex PCR, lists solely in-frame clones and lacks some. The sample holds around 250,000 clones, about 90% seen once. This record belongs to a study of cytomegalovirus exposure and HLA in healthy donors. Study outcomes and limitations: Under in vitro conditions, three CMV-associated chains were confirmed as specific for CMV antigens. As was reported, the classifier diagnosed cytomegalovirus status with high specificity and sensitivity. There were 150 to 200 TCR beta chains listed as cytomegalovirus-associated.

The TCR originated in a woman in her late teens or twenties in good health and CMV-seronegative. Sequencing input: PBMCs. The J gene is TRBJ2-3, the V gene TRBV25-1; D is possibly TRBD2 (5 bases). CDR3 DNA sequence: TGTGCCAGCAGTGAATCCGTGGGCTACGGGGGCACAGATACGCAGTATTTT. Its protein product is CASSESVGYGGTDTQYF.